What follows are 8 T cell receptor beta chains derived from one specimen sequenced in a study of graft-versus-host responses after intestinal transplantation. Profiled with immunoSEQ multiplex PCR; TCRdb holds only in-frame clones, not every one. Among 8,800 or so clones listed, about a third were seen once. Sequencing was performed on alloreactive CD4+ T cells from a mixed lymphocyte reaction culture, taken before intestinal transplant. Subset: CFSE-low proliferating T cells sorted from roughly six-day pre-transplant mixed lymphocyte reaction (GvH or HvG direction). The source of these receptors is a human patient who received an intestinal transplant.

This chain uses TRBV19 with TRBJ1-4, with 9 bases that match TRBD1. The ends lost 3 bases at V and 10 bases at J; junction bases unmatched: 6. Looked up from germline, CDR1 is LNHDA and CDR2 is SQIVND (reference sequence). CDR3 length: 14 residues. The CDR3 nucleotides read TGTGCCAGTAGTATCGGAACACAGGGGGCAAAACTGTTTTTT. Its translation is CASSIGTQGAKLFF. Full variable domain (missing parts from reference TRBV19 and TRBJ1-4): DGGITQSPKYLFRKEGQNVTLSCEQNLNHDAMYWYRQDPGQGLRLIYYSQIVNDFQKGDIAEGYSVSREKKESFPLTVTSAQKNPTAFYLCASSIGTQGAKLFFGSGTQLSVL.

The gene calls are TRBV6-1 and TRBJ2-4; possibly TRBD2 for D (5 bases). Germline lookup yields CDR1 MNHNS and CDR2 SASEGT. The V end was cut by 4 bases, the J end by 0 bases, with 13 bases between. This CDR3 comprises 16 residues. The CDR3 bases are TGTGCCAGCAGTGGAGGGCAGTCCTTAGCCAAAAACATTCAGTACTTC. It is translated as CASSGGQSLAKNIQYF.

By its share, this clone is medium-sized (0.01 to 0.1%). The chain joins TRBV5-1 to TRBJ2-1, with D maybe TRBD2 (5 bases). The CDR3 covers 14 residues. V shed 7 bases and J shed 6 bases, with 17 bases lying between them. In germline, CDR1 is SGHRS, CDR2 YFSETQ. CDR3 residues: CASAGRLAGNEQFF. The CDR3 DNA reads as TGCGCCAGCGCCGGTCGGCTAGCTGGCAATGAGCAGTTCTTC.

The rearrangement uses TRBV29-1 and TRBJ2-1; D possibly corresponds to TRBD1 (6 bases). Trimming removed 2 bases from V and 10 bases from J, with 18 bases in between. CDR1 is SQVTM and CDR2 is ANQGSEA in the germline V gene. CDR3 length: 14 amino acids. The CDR3 DNA follows: TGCAGCGTTGAAAAAGGGGGACCTCCCAGGGAGCAGTTCTTC. Amino acids: CSVEKGGPPREQFF.

The V gene is TRBV18, the J gene TRBJ2-3; TRBD1 agrees at 10 bases. Germline loops: CDR1 KGHSH, CDR2 LQKENI. The CDR3 length is 16 residues. Trimming removed 1 base from V and 3 bases from J; junction bases left unmatched: 4. The CDR3 sequence: CASSPRAGQGTDTQYF. CDR3 nucleotides: TGTGCCAGCTCACCACGGGCGGGACAGGGGACAGATACGCAGTATTTT.

V usage is TRBV14 and J usage is TRBJ1-1; D remains ambiguous. Germline CDR1 reads SGHDN; CDR2 reads FVKESK. The V end lost 8 bases, the J end lost 5 bases, and 9 bases lay between the germline ends. This CDR3 has 11 residues. This CDR3 is CASGRWTEAFF. CDR3 coding DNA: TGTGCCAGCGGTCGGTGGACTGAAGCTTTCTTT.

This clone was counted only a few times. The chain joins TRBV7-8 to TRBJ1-2; 7 nucleotides match TRBD1. CDR1 SGHVS and CDR2 FQNEAQ come from the germline V gene. With V trimmed by 3 bases and J by 4 bases, 14 bases remained unmatched. The length of the CDR3 is 17 residues. The CDR3 coding sequence is TGTGCCAGCAGCTTCTCGGGTCCACAGGGGAGAGGCTATGGCTACACCTTC. It translates to CASSFSGPQGRGYGYTF. Based on the CDR3 plus reference TRBV7-8 and TRBJ1-2, the full variable domain is GAGVSQSPRYKVAKRGQDVALRCDPISGHVSLFWYQQALGQGPEFLTYFQNEAQLDKSGLPSDRFFAERPEGSVSTLKIQRTQQEDSAVYLCASSFSGPQGRGYGYTFGSGTRLTVV.

V gene TRBV6-1 combines with J gene TRBJ2-5; D is possibly TRBD2 (6 bases). The germline gives CDR1 MNHNS, CDR2 SASEGT. Trimming stripped 3 bases from V and 7 bases from J, with 15 bases between. This CDR3 region has 14 residues. CDR3 sequence: CASSEVLGGGTQYF. CDR3 DNA sequence: TGTGCCAGCAGTGAGGTCCTTGGGGGAGGGACCCAGTACTTC.